This entry lists 6 T cell receptor beta chains sequenced from one sample in a study of T cell repertoires in cytomegalovirus infection. Their antigens are not known. In TCRdb, the reads were re-called with MiXCR into one record per CDR3 protein. The sample yields about 890,000 distinct CDR3 sequences, around 30% seen once. The sequencing used cultured CD8+ T cells from PBMCs, collected from culture after CMV antigen stimulation. The receptors come from a human donor in good health (CMV status not recorded). Some clones in this sample may be carry-over from other donors' samples.

This clonotype showed up just a few times. This chain uses TRBV19 with TRBJ2-3; D call uncertain. Germline V lookup: CDR1 LNHDA, CDR2 SQIVND (reference sequence). The CDR3 has 13 amino acids. V was clipped by 4 bases and J by 3 bases, with 8 bases between them. As DNA, the CDR3 is TGTGCCAGTAGTACCACCTTAACAGATACGCAGTATTTT. Its protein is CASSTTLTDTQYF.

Only a few counts were recorded for this clonotype. The rearrangement uses TRBV6-5 and TRBJ1-5, with 9 bases aligning to TRBD1. CDR3 length: 14 residues. CDR1 and CDR2 from the germline V gene are MNHEY and SVGAGI. Trimming at V came to 5 bases and at J to 4 bases, leaving 3 bases not matched to a gene. As DNA, the CDR3 is TGTGCCAGCAGTAAACAGGGGGCTAATCAGCCCCAGCATTTT. The encoded protein is CASSKQGANQPQHF.

This clonotype came up many times. The rearrangement joins TRBV7-2 to TRBJ2-5; D tentatively fits TRBD1 or TRBD2 (7 bases each). The germline V gene encodes CDR1 SGHTA and CDR2 FQGNSA. The CDR3 has 15 amino acids. V shed 5 bases and J shed 5 bases, with 18 bases lying between them. The CDR3 nucleotides read TGTGCCAGCAGCCAGGGGGGAGGGGTACTTGAGACCCAGTACTTC. It encodes CASSQGGGVLETQYF.

J is TRBJ1-1 and V is TRBV15; no firm D call. The CDR3 totals 18 residues. V was cut by 0 bases and J by 1 base, with 18 bases left in between. The V gene's germline CDR1 is LNHNV and CDR2 YYDKDF (reference sequence). The CDR3 region has the DNA TGTGCCACCAGCAGAGAAGGGATGACGGGCGCAGAGAACACTGAAGCTTTCTTT. Translated, it gives CATSREGMTGAENTEAFF.

The sample holds a few counts of this clonotype. The chain combines TRBV18 with TRBJ1-5; tentative D call: TRBD1 (6 bases). The length of the CDR3 is 15 residues. V dropped 1 base and J dropped 9 bases, with 16 bases sitting between them. Germline V CDR1 and CDR2: KGHSH, LQKENI. The CDR3 DNA follows: TGTGCCAGCTCACCACGGACAGCGCACCCACGGCCCCAGCATTTT. Translation: CASSPRTAHPRPQHF.

This clonotype was seen a few times. This chain links TRBV7-9 with TRBJ1-1; 8 bases agree with TRBD1. With V trimmed by 6 bases and J by 3 bases, 9 bases remained unmatched. Germline V gene lookup returns CDR1 SEHNR and CDR2 FQNEAQ (reference sequence). The CDR3 runs 15 residues. Here the CDR3 DNA reads TGTGCCAGCAGTTATTGGACAGGGACGGACACTGAAGCTTTCTTT. This sequence encodes CASSYWTGTDTEAFF. The complete variable domain, with remaining parts taken from reference TRBV7-9 and TRBJ1-1, reads DTGVSQNPRHKITKRGQNVTFRCDPISEHNRLYWYRQTLGQGPEFLTYFQNEAQLEKSRLLSDRFSAERPKGSFSTLEIQRTEQGDSAMYLCASSYWTGTDTEAFFGQGTRLTVV.